The entry below describes one T cell receptor beta chain. These data are taken from a study of radiotherapy plus CTLA-4 blockade in lung cancer. The protocol was immunoSEQ multiplex PCR, while the TCRdb copy is restricted to in-frame clones and leaves out a portion. Of about 80,000 clones in the sample, about 78% were seen once. There are 14 residues in the CDR3. CDR1 MDHEN and CDR2 SYDVKM come from the germline V gene. V was pared by 3 bases and J by 0 bases, with 9 bases between. The chain combines TRBV28 with TRBJ2-7; D not certain. The sequencing here drew on peripheral blood, taken from a patient treated with radiotherapy plus ipilimumab. This clonotype was sampled from a human donor with non-small cell lung cancer whose response to radiotherapy plus ipilimumab could not be evaluated. Some clones in this sample may be carry-over from other donors' samples. The CDR3 sequence: CASSLNSFSYEQYF. CDR3 nucleotide sequence: TGTGCCAGCAGTTTGAACAGCTTCTCCTACGAGCAGTACTTC. Variable domain in full (rest from reference TRBV28 and TRBJ2-7): DVKVTQSSRYLVKRTGEKVFLECVQDMDHENMFWYRQDPGLGLRLIYFSYDVKMKEKGDIPEGYSVSREKKERFSLILESASTNQTSMYLCASSLNSFSYEQYFGPGTRLTVT.